The rows below give T cell receptor beta chains drawn from one sample of a study of blood T cell repertoires in COVID-19. TCRdb keeps only in-frame clones here, not all; method: immunoSEQ multiplex PCR. The sample records 150,000 to 200,000 clones, 75% to 95% being singletons. Specimen: peripheral blood. These receptors all come from a man aged 50-60 years with acute or convalescent COVID-19. The CDR3 runs from the conserved cysteine through the conserved F or W. D genes are given only for firm matches.

D gene	J gene	V gene	CDR3 protein
TRBD2	TRBJ2-1	TRBV28	CASSVGLAVLYNEQFF
-	TRBJ1-1	TRBV28	CASSPLAENTEAFF
TRBD1	TRBJ1-2	TRBV18	CASSPPGTGGDYGYTF
TRBD2	TRBJ2-3	TRBV7-2	CASSPPGLAGGDTQYF
-	TRBJ1-1	TRBV18	CASSHPTGPNPEAFF
-	TRBJ2-7	TRBV12-3/TRBV12-4	CASGLVRVYEQYF
TRBD2	TRBJ2-7	TRBV11-2	CASSLRLADAYEQYF
TRBD2	TRBJ2-1	TRBV12-3/TRBV12-4	CASSFRGGYEQFF
-	TRBJ1-2	TRBV5-1	CASSWDSGYGYTF
TRBD2	TRBJ2-5	TRBV7-2	CASRVAGGKETQYF
-	TRBJ2-2	TRBV7-9	CASSLPTRGETGELFF
-	TRBJ2-1	TRBV2	CASRPKSSYNEQFF
-	TRBJ2-1	TRBV6-2/TRBV6-3	CASSRDGGYNEQFF
-	TRBJ2-2	TRBV2	CASRVSPAGSTGELFF
TRBD1	TRBJ2-3	TRBV5-1	CASSLGQGADTQYF
-	TRBJ2-3	TRBV4-1	CASSQEPGDTQYF
-	TRBJ2-7	TRBV6-6	CASSPRGSGYSYEQYF
-	TRBJ2-5	TRBV7-8	CASSRGQQQETQYF
-	TRBJ2-2	TRBV12-3/TRBV12-4	CAGHTDTGELFF
TRBD2	TRBJ2-1	TRBV29-1	CSVEMLGGDEQFF
TRBD1	TRBJ2-2	TRBV19	CASTATGENGELFF
-	TRBJ2-4	TRBV2	CASREEGAKNIQYF
-	TRBJ1-4	TRBV5-4	CASSLGFGGTTNEKLFF
-	TRBJ1-3	TRBV3-1/TRBV3-2	CASSQSSTGSGNTIYF
-	TRBJ1-1	TRBV6-6	CASSSAAGGTEAFF
-	TRBJ1-3	TRBV7-9	CASSSHTNTIYF
TRBD1	TRBJ1-1	TRBV19	CASSMQGQYTEAFF
TRBD1	TRBJ1-2	TRBV28	CASKPEGTGVNGYTF
-	TRBJ1-5	TRBV6-5	CASISGNQPQHF
-	TRBJ2-5	TRBV24-1	CATSDLQAGRETQYF
TRBD2	TRBJ2-1	TRBV19	CASSKGLAGNEQFF
TRBD1	TRBJ2-7	TRBV11-2	CASSLGDQGASYEQYF
-	TRBJ2-5	TRBV11-2	CASSYSVGLQETQYF
-	TRBJ1-2	TRBV24-1	CATSEDSKNGYTF
-	TRBJ1-1	TRBV7-9	CASSLLVQVNTEAFF
TRBD1	TRBJ1-1	TRBV3-1/TRBV3-2	CASSRSGTGASEAFF
-	TRBJ2-1	TRBV10-3	CAISELEEGEQFF
-	TRBJ1-5	TRBV6-5	CASSPGHKNQPQHF
-	TRBJ1-2	TRBV29-1	CSGTVPGVYGYTF
-	TRBJ1-5	TRBV27	CASSLNSFSNQPQHF
TRBD2	TRBJ2-1	TRBV14	CASSQDKWLAGVWNEQFF
TRBD1	TRBJ1-2	TRBV28	CASSDRVGYTF
-	TRBJ2-5	TRBV15	CATSRDRSQETQYF